Listed below are T cell receptor beta chains from one sample, sequenced in a study of T cell responses to AZD1222 COVID-19 vaccine. The assay was immunoSEQ multiplex PCR, and TCRdb's table has in-frame clones only and misses some. The data contain more than 150,000 clones, approximately 94% of them singletons. The material sequenced was peripheral blood, taken 28 days after the second AZD1222 dose. Every receptor here comes from an adult who received the AZD1222 COVID-19 vaccine. Both conserved end residues are part of each CDR3. A D gene is named only where the DNA matches it firmly. Some rows have no size entry. The others give once, few or many, or a class for an expanded clone.

>TRBV5-1|.|.|TRBJ1-1
CASSGSTEAFF
TGCGCCAGCAGCGGTTCTACGGAAGCTTTCTTT
>TRBV6-4|.|.|TRBJ2-2
CASSSGEAGELFF
TGTGCCAGCAGTTCAGGGGAAGCCGGGGAGCTGTTTTTT
>TRBV28|.|.|TRBJ1-3
CASSLSPADSGNTIYF
TGTGCCAGCAGTTTATCTCCAGCCGACTCTGGAAACACCATATATTTT
>TRBV4-3|.|.|TRBJ2-3
CASSQDRRGVSTDTQYF
TGCGCCAGCAGCCAAGATCGGAGGGGAGTTTCCACAGATACGCAGTATTTT
>TRBV7-9|.|.|TRBJ1-1
CASSLAAGAEAFF
TGTGCCAGCAGCTTAGCAGCAGGCGCTGAAGCTTTCTTT
>TRBV15|.|.|TRBJ2-1
CATSRDDSSKGGNEQFF
TGTGCCACCAGCAGAGATGATTCGTCGAAAGGGGGCAATGAGCAGTTCTTC
>TRBV25-1|.|TRBD1|TRBJ2-6
CASTTGGASGANVLTF
TGTGCCAGTACAACAGGGGGCGCGTCTGGGGCCAACGTCCTGACTTTC
>TRBV28|.|.|TRBJ1-6
CASSAVEGYGSPLHF
TGTGCCAGCAGTGCCGTCGAAGGGTACGGTTCACCCCTCCACTTT
>TRBV4-3|.|.|TRBJ1-1
CASSQDPRQPFNTEAFF
TGCGCCAGCAGCCAAGATCCCCGACAGCCCTTTAACACTGAAGCTTTCTTT
>TRBV29-1|.|TRBD1|TRBJ2-3
CSVVAQGRPDTQYF
TGCAGCGTTGTGGCACAGGGGCGACCAGATACGCAGTATTTT
>TRBV6-2/TRBV6-3|.|TRBD1|TRBJ1-1
CASSLGQTNTEAFF
TGTGCCAGCAGCTTGGGACAGACTAACACTGAAGCTTTCTTT
>TRBV5-1|once|TRBD1|TRBJ2-2
CASSPGTGLDTGELFF
TGCGCCAGCAGCCCGGGGACAGGGCTGGACACCGGGGAGCTGTTTTTT
>TRBV19|.|TRBD1|TRBJ1-6
CASSHGTGGISPLHF
TGTGCCAGTAGTCACGGGACAGGGGGGATTTCACCCCTCCACTTT
>TRBV28|once|TRBD2|TRBJ2-7
CASRTSLYEQYF
TGTGCCAGCCGGACTAGTCTCTACGAGCAGTACTTC
>TRBV6-5|once|.|TRBJ1-2
CASRPQGIYGYTF
TGTGCCAGCAGGCCTCAGGGGATCTATGGCTACACCTTC
>TRBV6-5|.|TRBD1|TRBJ1-2
CASSYPGQGGHTF
TGTGCCAGCAGTTACCCGGGACAGGGAGGCCACACCTTC
>TRBV2|.|.|TRBJ2-1
CASSGPRGLYNEQFF
TGTGCCAGCAGTGGCCCCCGAGGACTTTACAATGAGCAGTTCTTC
>TRBV2|.|.|TRBJ1-1
CASSPDRGDTEAFF
TGTGCCAGCAGTCCCGACCGGGGGGACACTGAAGCTTTCTTT
>TRBV5-1|.|.|TRBJ2-7
CASSLEGALEEQYF
TGCGCCAGCAGCTTGGAAGGGGCCTTAGAAGAGCAGTACTTC
>TRBV28|.|TRBD1|TRBJ2-1
CASDTSGTGEFNEQFF
TGTGCCAGCGATACTTCCGGGACAGGGGAATTTAATGAGCAGTTCTTC
>TRBV4-3|.|TRBD1|TRBJ2-6
CASIPPGQGISGANVLTF
TGCGCCAGCATCCCCCCGGGACAGGGAATTTCTGGGGCCAACGTCCTGACTTTC
>TRBV5-4|.|TRBD1|TRBJ1-4
CASSSDRVSEKLFF
TGTGCCAGCAGCTCGGACAGGGTTTCGGAAAAACTGTTTTTT
>TRBV6-5|once|.|TRBJ2-2
CASSYSTLMNTGELFF
TGTGCCAGCAGTTACTCGACCCTTATGAACACCGGGGAGCTGTTTTTT
>TRBV12-3/TRBV12-4|.|.|TRBJ2-7
CATGDSYLREQYF
TGTGCCACCGGCGACTCCTACTTACGGGAGCAGTACTTC
>TRBV5-4|.|TRBD2|TRBJ2-3
CASSFLLADTDTQYF
TGTGCCAGCAGCTTTCTACTAGCGGACACAGATACGCAGTATTTT
>TRBV19|.|.|TRBJ1-2
CASRQSYGYTF
TGTGCCAGTCGACAGTCCTATGGCTACACCTTC
>TRBV27|.|TRBD2|TRBJ2-1
CASSLWLAGTNEQFF
TGTGCCAGCAGTTTATGGCTAGCGGGCACCAATGAGCAGTTCTTC
>TRBV6-5|.|.|TRBJ1-1
CASSYGGVLNTEAFF
TGTGCCAGCAGTTATGGGGGGGTTTTGAACACTGAAGCTTTCTTT
>TRBV11-2|.|TRBD1|TRBJ2-2
CASSWTGNTGELFF
TGTGCCAGCAGCTGGACAGGGAACACCGGGGAGCTGTTTTTT
>TRBV5-6|.|.|TRBJ1-1
CASSLFGGRESEAFF
TGTGCCAGCAGCTTGTTTGGGGGGAGAGAGTCGGAAGCTTTCTTT
>TRBV10-1|.|.|TRBJ1-4
CASSDETLATNEKLFF
TGCGCCAGCAGTGATGAGACTCTCGCAACTAATGAAAAACTGTTTTTT
>TRBV6-5|.|.|TRBJ1-1
CAIKGVGSEAFF
TGTGCCATAAAGGGGGTAGGGTCTGAAGCTTTCTTT
>TRBV12-3/TRBV12-4|once|.|TRBJ2-1
CATDLGDNEQFF
TGTGCCACAGATTTGGGGGACAATGAGCAGTTCTTC
>TRBV2|once|.|TRBJ1-2
CASSPGWVANYGYTF
TGTGCCAGCAGCCCTGGGTGGGTAGCTAACTATGGCTACACCTTC
>TRBV5-5|.|.|TRBJ2-5
CASSLSGSTGETQYF
TGTGCCAGCAGCTTATCCGGGAGCACCGGGGAGACCCAGTACTTC
>TRBV7-9|.|.|TRBJ2-7
CASSLGGNNYEQYF
TGTGCCAGCAGCTTAGGAGGGAACAACTACGAGCAGTACTTC
>TRBV2|.|.|TRBJ1-3
CASYEERTVSGNTIYF
TGTGCCAGCTACGAAGAAAGGACAGTCTCTGGAAACACCATATATTTT
>TRBV6-2/TRBV6-3|.|.|TRBJ1-5
CASSYTGSNQPQHF
TGTGCCAGCAGTTACACAGGTAGCAATCAGCCCCAGCATTTT
>TRBV7-9|.|TRBD1|TRBJ2-7
CASRTGQGGGEQYF
TGTGCCAGCAGAACAGGACAGGGTGGGGGCGAGCAGTACTTC
>TRBV6-1|.|.|TRBJ1-6
CASSEDSNSPLHF
TGTGCCAGCAGTGAGGACAGCAATTCACCCCTCCACTTT
>TRBV5-1|once|.|TRBJ1-5
CASSLELDQPQHF
TGCGCCAGCAGCTTGGAATTGGATCAGCCCCAGCATTTT
>TRBV7-3|.|.|TRBJ2-3
CASSFLASTDTQYF
TGTGCCAGCAGCTTCCTAGCGAGCACAGATACGCAGTATTTT
>TRBV4-1|.|TRBD1|TRBJ1-6
CASSQTGGNSPLHF
TGCGCCAGCAGCCAAACAGGGGGAAATTCACCCCTCCACTTT
>TRBV19|.|.|TRBJ2-6
CASSIARSSGANVLTF
TGTGCCAGTAGTATTGCGAGGAGCTCTGGGGCCAACGTCCTGACTTTC
>TRBV19|.|.|TRBJ2-7
CASSIGTGRTYEQYF
TGTGCCAGTAGTATAGGGACGGGAAGAACCTACGAGCAGTACTTC